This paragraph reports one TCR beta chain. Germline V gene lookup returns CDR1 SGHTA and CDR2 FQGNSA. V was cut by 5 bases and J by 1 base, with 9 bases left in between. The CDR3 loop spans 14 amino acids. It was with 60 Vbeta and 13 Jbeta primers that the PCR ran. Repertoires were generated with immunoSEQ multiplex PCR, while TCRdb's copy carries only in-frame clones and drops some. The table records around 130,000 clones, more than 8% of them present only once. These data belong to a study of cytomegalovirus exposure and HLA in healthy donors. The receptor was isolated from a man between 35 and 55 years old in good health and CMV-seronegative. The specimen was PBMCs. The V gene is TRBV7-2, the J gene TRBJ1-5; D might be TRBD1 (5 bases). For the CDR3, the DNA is TGTGCCAGCAGCCAACAGGCGAGCAATCAGCCCCAGCATTTT. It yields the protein CASSQQASNQPQHF.